Each of the 11 T cell receptor beta chains below was sequenced from the same sample in a study of blood T cells in healthy people across ages. The use of a sample-barcoded 5' primer and a J-beta primer mix characterized a second PCR of about 7 to 12 cycles. TCRdb recomputed calls from the 5' RACE reads with MiXCR, one row per CDR3 protein. The top ten clones hold approximately 22% of a sample with around 2 million distinct CDR3 sequences, about 39% of them seen once. The sequenced sample was blood. The receptors here all came from a human donor in good health.

This sequence joins TRBV20-1 and TRBJ1-2; 8 bases match TRBD1. The germline gives CDR1 DFQATT, CDR2 SNEGSKA (reference sequence). The CDR3 runs to 16 residues. J lost 3 bases, V lost 6 bases, and 15 bases had no gene match. CDR3 amino acids: CSAIIGQGGLDYGYTF. In nucleotides, the CDR3 is TGCAGTGCGATCATTGGACAGGGCGGGTTAGACTATGGCTACACCTTC.

A few counts support this clonotype. V is TRBV3-1 and J is TRBJ2-6, with D tentatively TRBD1 (6 bases). Germline CDR1 reads LGHDT; CDR2 reads YNNKEL (reference sequence). The CDR3 covers 17 residues. Trimming took 4 bases from V and 0 from J, leaving 13 bases between them. CDR3 sequence: CASSPGTYYSGANVLTF. CDR3 coding DNA: TGTGCCAGCAGCCCGGGGACATACTACTCTGGGGCCAACGTCCTGACTTTC.

This clonotype occurred a few times. V usage is TRBV7-2 and J usage is TRBJ1-2; a possible D gene is TRBD1 (5 bases). Trimming removed 1 base from V and 6 bases from J, with 15 bases in between. This CDR3 comprises 15 residues. Looked up from germline, CDR1 is SGHTA and CDR2 is FQGNSA. DNA for the CDR3: TGTGCCAGCAGCTTAGGGGAGACAGCCTTGAATGGCTACACCTTC. Amino acids: CASSLGETALNGYTF. Looking up the rest from reference TRBV7-2 and TRBJ1-2 gives the full variable domain: GAGVSQSPSNKVTEKGKDVELRCDPISGHTALYWYRQSLGQGLEFLIYFQGNSAPDKSGLPSDRFSAERTGGSVSTLTIQRTQQEDSAVYLCASSLGETALNGYTFGSGTRLTVV.

As DNA, the CDR3 is TGTGCCAGCAGCTTCCGGGACAGCATCAAAAACATTCAGTACTTC. Translation gives CASSFRDSIKNIQYF. The rearrangement joins TRBV7-4 to TRBJ2-4; 7 positions match TRBD1. The CDR3 contains 15 residues. J was trimmed by 3 bases and V by 3 bases; bases with no gene match: 5. CDR1 is SGHVT and CDR2 is SQSDAQ in the germline V gene.

Only a few counts were recorded for this clonotype. The chain carries TRBV9 and TRBJ2-5, with D tentatively TRBD2 (6 bases). The CDR3 contains 16 residues. Trimming stripped 0 bases from V and 5 bases from J, with 17 bases between. CDR1 SGDLS and CDR2 YYNGEE come from the germline V gene. The CDR3 loop reads CASSVAPRRDEETQYF. CDR3 in DNA: TGTGCCAGCAGCGTAGCCCCCCGGCGGGACGAGGAGACCCAGTACTTC.

V usage is TRBV6-5 and J usage is TRBJ1-5; D possibly corresponds to TRBD1 (5 bases). The germline gives CDR1 MNHEY, CDR2 SVGAGI. The CDR3 contains 15 residues. Trimming pared 6 bases from V and 1 base from J, leaving 13 bases between. The CDR3 sequence is CASSPWAGSNQPQHF. CDR3 DNA sequence: TGTGCCAGCAGCCCTTGGGCAGGGAGCAATCAGCCCCAGCATTTT.

This clonotype was observed a single time. J is TRBJ2-1 and V is TRBV7-9; D is uncertain. The V and J ends lost 0 bases and 6 bases respectively, with 9 bases between them. The CDR3 length is 14 residues. Germline V gene sequence: CDR1 SEHNR, CDR2 FQNEAQ (reference sequence). This CDR3 is CASSLAYRSNEQFF. As DNA, the CDR3 is TGTGCCAGCAGCTTAGCGTATCGGAGCAATGAGCAGTTCTTC.

The table lists this clonotype with a few counts. This sequence joins TRBV2 and TRBJ1-2; TRBD1 is a possible D gene (6 bases). CDR1 and CDR2 (germline): SNHLY, FYNNEI. Trimming took off 3 bases at V and 1 base at J, with 18 bases between the two ends. The CDR3 sequence is 17 residues long. CDR3 DNA: TGTGCCAGCAGTGACGGCAGGGGCGAGGCCCTTAACTATGGCTACACCTTC. Translating gives CASSDGRGEALNYGYTF.

This clonotype was seen only a few times. The chain links TRBV5-1 to TRBJ1-6; unclear D gene. Trimming stripped 5 bases from V and 7 bases from J, with 13 bases between. CDR1 is SGHRS and CDR2 is YFSETQ in the germline V gene. The CDR3 runs 14 residues. For the CDR3, the DNA is TGCGCCAGCAGTAATGATGGTGGGAATTCACCCCTCCACTTT. This codes for CASSNDGGNSPLHF.

This clonotype was recorded a few times. The chain recombines TRBV20-1 with TRBJ2-7; either TRBD1 or TRBD2 may supply D (5 bases each). Germline V CDR1 and CDR2: DFQATT, SNEGSKA (reference sequence). V lost 2 bases and J lost 5, with 16 bases in between. The CDR3 has 14 residues. CDR3 sequence reads: CSARSLGDAHEQYF. CDR3 coding DNA: TGCAGTGCTAGATCTCTTGGGGACGCCCACGAGCAGTACTTC.

V usage is TRBV25-1 and J usage is TRBJ2-7; D may be TRBD1 or TRBD2 (5 bases each). This CDR3 contains 13 residues. From germline, CDR1 is MGHDK and CDR2 SYGVNS. Trimming cost V 8 bases and J 4 bases, with 15 bases left between them. In DNA form, the CDR3 reads TGTGCCAGCGGTCAAGGGGCGGGTTACGAGCAGTACTTC. Protein: CASGQGAGYEQYF.